This T cell receptor (beta chain) was found in a study of radiation and T cells in renal cell carcinoma. Points from the study as a whole: From baseline, blood top tumor clonotypes peaked at 2 weeks post-radiation.

Germline lookup yields CDR1 MNHNY and CDR2 SVGAGI (reference sequence). V was trimmed by 2 bases and J by 7 bases, leaving 12 bases between them. The CDR3 consists of 14 residues. TCRdb's copy holds only in-frame clones and misses some; the assay was immunoSEQ multiplex PCR. The sample gives 95,000 or so clones, roughly 90% of which show up once; less than 10% is in the top ten. Noted time point: baseline pretreatment blood. Treatment meaning: 15 Gy SBRT to primary tumor, nephrectomy 4 weeks later. Serial blood draws occurred at baseline and 2 and 4 weeks post-SBRT. On this clone itself: The antigen remains unidentified.

The source material was blood, sampled from a patient whose treatment included radiotherapy and nephrectomy. This TCR was recovered from a man in his fifties or sixties with renal cell carcinoma. The V gene is TRBV6-6, the J gene TRBJ2-1; TRBD2 might be the D (5 bases). CDR3 in DNA: TGTGCCAGCAGTTACGGTTGGGGAGTAAATGAGCAGTTCTTC. Translation gives CASSYGWGVNEQFF.